The 31 T cell receptor beta chains below come from one sample, sequenced in a study of post-analysis software for immune sequencing data. Study findings and constraints: Elevated frequency relative to controls characterized 4 or 5 TRBV segments in patients, TRBV5-6, TRBV5-1 and TRBV20-1 among them.

These receptors' targets are unknown. Researchers reported that TCR beta cDNA libraries carried unique molecular identifiers. TCRdb re-called the PCR reads through MiXCR, storing one row per CDR3 protein. The table includes about half a million distinct CDR3 sequences, 30% to 40% detected once. The material sequenced was blood. These receptors originate from a girl aged 2-17 years with multiple sclerosis.

The chain recombines TRBV5-1 with TRBJ2-2, with D possibly called TRBD1 or TRBD2 (6 bases each). The CDR3 has 15 residues. The germline CDR1 and CDR2 sequences are SGHRS and YFSETQ. Trimming removed 0 bases from V and 5 bases from J, with 11 bases in between. This CDR3 reads CASSLVAGQTGELFF. DNA of the CDR3: TGCGCCAGCAGCTTGGTTGCGGGACAAACCGGGGAGCTGTTTTTT.

This clonotype was recorded a few times. This chain uses TRBV12-3 or TRBV12-4 with TRBJ2-4; D tentatively reads TRBD1 or TRBD2 (6 bases each). Trimming cost V 8 bases and J 0 bases, with 11 bases left between them. The CDR3 is 14 residues long. CDR3 coding DNA: TGTGCCAGCGGGGGGCGGCTAGCCAAAAACATTCAGTACTTC. It encodes CASGGRLAKNIQYF.

The chain joins TRBV3-1 to TRBJ2-5, with unresolved D. The CDR3 runs 15 residues. Between the trimmed V and J ends, which lost 3 bases and 5 bases, there was a span of 16 bases. CDR1 is LGHDT, CDR2 YNNKEL, per germline (reference sequence). CDR3: CASSHEAGLRETQYF. DNA for the CDR3: TGTGCCAGCAGCCACGAGGCAGGCCTCAGGGAGACCCAGTACTTC.

In this sample, this clonotype turned up a few times. The rearrangement joins TRBV6-5 to TRBJ2-3; 10 nucleotides agree with TRBD2. V lost 6 bases and J lost 8; bases outside the gene matches: 11. Germline CDR1 MNHEY, CDR2 SVGAGI. The CDR3 loop spans 15 amino acids. The CDR3 reads CASRLSGGAQGTQYF. The CDR3 DNA reads as TGTGCCAGCAGACTAAGCGGGGGGGCGCAAGGTACGCAGTATTTT.

This sequence joins TRBV5-1 and TRBJ1-1; 9 bases align to TRBD1. Germline V gene data show CDR1 as SGHRS and CDR2 as YFSETQ. V lost 3 bases to trimming and J lost 1 base; unmatched junction nucleotides: 4. The CDR3 consists of 15 residues. Here the CDR3 reads CASSYRTGENTEAFF. In nucleotides, the CDR3 is TGCGCCAGCAGCTATCGGACAGGGGAGAACACTGAAGCTTTCTTT.

This clonotype occurred a few times. The chain uses TRBV7-9 and TRBJ2-5; TRBD1 aligns across 8 bases. Gene TRBJ2-7 matches the end of the DNA better, so the J call may be wrong. The CDR3 is made up of 14 amino acids. Per the germline V gene, CDR1 is SEHNR and CDR2 is FQNEAQ (reference sequence). CDR3 residues: CASSLGAGGDEQYF. CDR3 coding DNA: TGTGCCAGCAGCCTAGGGGCAGGGGGCGACGAGCAGTACTTC.

This clonotype appeared a few times. CDR3 loop: CASTPFAGSSYNEQFF. As DNA, the CDR3 is TGCGCCAGCACCCCTTTTGCGGGGAGCTCCTACAATGAGCAGTTCTTC. This chain uses TRBV5-1 with TRBJ2-1, with a weak D call TRBD2 (6 bases). Trimming shortened V by 6 bases and J by 0 bases, and 16 bases separated the two germline ends. This CDR3 has 16 residues. Germline V gives CDR1 SGHRS, CDR2 YFSETQ.

This clonotype has a handful of counts. This chain uses TRBV5-1 with TRBJ2-5, with 7 bases identical to TRBD2. The CDR3 runs to 14 residues. The ends lost 5 bases at V and 2 bases at J; junction bases unmatched: 6. The germline V gene has CDR1 SGHRS and CDR2 YFSETQ. DNA of the CDR3: TGCGCCAGCAGAAGGGAGGGCCTACAAGAGACCCAGTACTTC. The encoded protein is CASRREGLQETQYF. The variable domain in full, completed from reference TRBV5-1 and TRBJ2-5, reads KAGVTQTPRYLIKTRGQQVTLSCSPISGHRSVSWYQQTPGQGLQFLFEYFSETQRNKGNFPGRFSGRQFSNSRSEMNVSTLELGDSALYLCASRREGLQETQYFGPGTRLLVL.

V and J are TRBV20-1 and TRBJ2-5; the D call may be TRBD1 or TRBD2 (5 bases each). The CDR3 runs 13 residues. Germline loops: CDR1 DFQATT, CDR2 SNEGSKA (reference sequence). V gave up 5 bases and J gave up 11 bases, with 21 bases separating them. CDR3 nucleotide sequence: TGCAGTGCTGGGGCGGACGGAGCCTCGGGGCAGTACTTC. This codes for CSAGADGASGQYF.

The chain has TRBV3-1 and TRBJ1-1, with D unclear. The germline gives CDR1 LGHDT, CDR2 YNNKEL (reference sequence). There are 14 residues in the CDR3. Trimming left V 4 bases short and J 1 base short, with 10 bases between. CDR3 sequence: CASSPIERNTEAFF. The CDR3 DNA is TGTGCCAGCAGCCCAATAGAGAGGAACACTGAAGCTTTCTTT.

This clonotype was picked up a small number of times. The gene calls are TRBV29-1 and TRBJ2-5, with TRBD1 matching over 11 bases. The V and J ends lost 7 bases and 3 bases, in that order; junction bases with no gene match: 10. Germline CDR1 and CDR2: SQVTM and ANQGSEA. CDR3 length: 15 amino acids. As DNA, the CDR3 is TGCAGCGCCCAAGATAGGACAGGGGGCGAAGAGACCCAGTACTTC. Protein product: CSAQDRTGGEETQYF.

This clonotype has only a few counts. As DNA, the CDR3 is TGTGCCAGCAGCCAGGCAACTAGCCCAGCCTACAATGAGCAGTTCTTC. This encodes CASSQATSPAYNEQFF. The genes are TRBV5-4 and TRBJ2-1; D is possibly TRBD2 (6 bases). This CDR3 is built from 16 residues. V shed 4 bases and J shed 2 bases, with 16 bases lying between them. CDR1 SGHNT and CDR2 YYREEE come from the germline V gene (reference sequence).

This clonotype was found many times. The gene calls are TRBV4-1 and TRBJ2-1, with D hard to call. The V end was cut by 8 bases, the J end by 5 bases, with 4 bases between. The CDR3 extends over 10 amino acids. Germline CDR1 and CDR2: MGHRA and YSYEKL. The CDR3 here is CASGDNEQFF. The CDR3 DNA sequence: TGCGCCAGCGGGGACAATGAGCAGTTCTTC.

V gene TRBV12-3 or TRBV12-4 combines with J gene TRBJ2-1; D not certain. The CDR3 consists of 16 residues. V was trimmed by 5 bases and J by 0 bases, leaving 14 bases between them. In DNA, the CDR3 is TGTGCCAGCAGTAGCTCGGACCGAAGCTCCTACAATGAGCAGTTCTTC. Translated, it gives CASSSSDRSSYNEQFF.

Only a few counts were recorded for this clonotype. The chain links TRBV7-2 to TRBJ2-5; no definite D call. Trimming pared 2 bases from V and 3 bases from J, leaving 10 bases between. In germline, CDR1 is SGHTA, CDR2 FQGNSA. The CDR3 runs 14 residues. The CDR3 nucleotides are TGTGCCAGCAGCTTAAGGTGGCGAGAAGAGACCCAGTACTTC. It encodes CASSLRWREETQYF.

V and J are TRBV6-5 and TRBJ1-6; D remains ambiguous. Trimming stripped 1 base from V and 9 bases from J, with 19 bases between. The germline CDR1 and CDR2 sequences are MNHEY and SVGAGI. The CDR3 extends over 17 amino acids. CDR3: CASSYFGGRFGSSPLHF. The CDR3 nucleotides are TGTGCCAGCAGTTACTTTGGAGGCAGGTTTGGGAGTTCACCCCTCCACTTT.

This sequence joins TRBV20-1 and TRBJ2-3; no reliable D call. CDR3 length: 13 residues. V shed 1 base and J shed 4 bases, with 9 bases lying between them. Germline CDR1 DFQATT, CDR2 SNEGSKA (reference sequence). CDR3 DNA sequence: TGCAGTGCTAGAGGCCTTCATCCAGATACGCAGTATTTT. It codes for CSARGLHPDTQYF.

The chain uses TRBV12-3 or TRBV12-4 and TRBJ2-5; 12 positions match TRBD2. The CDR3 is 15 amino acids. Trimming at V came to 5 bases and at J to 13 bases, leaving 14 bases not matched to a gene. The CDR3 bases are TGTGCCAGCAGTCCCTCGACTAGCGGGGGCGCCCTGGGGTACTTC. Translated, it gives CASSPSTSGGALGYF.

A single count supports this clonotype. The junction differs from germline at one of its ends, possibly a read error. The V gene is TRBV7-9, the J gene TRBJ2-4; 8 bases align to TRBD1. The tail of the sequence fits TRBJ2-5 better, so the J call may be wrong. CDR1 and CDR2 from the germline V gene are SEHNR and FQNEAQ (reference sequence). CDR3 length equals 15 residues. CDR3 coding DNA: TGTGCCGGCAGCCCGGTGGACAGGGATGAAGAGACCCAGTACTTC. It is translated as CAGSPVDRDEETQYF.

CDR3 DNA: TGCAGTGCTAGAGGCCAGGGACTGACCTACGAGCAGTACTTC. Amino acid sequence: CSARGQGLTYEQYF. The chain carries TRBV20-1 and TRBJ2-7; tentatively, D is TRBD2 (6 bases). CDR3 length: 14 amino acids. Between the trimmed V and J ends, which lost 1 base and 2 bases, there was a span of 12 bases. Germline V lookup: CDR1 DFQATT, CDR2 SNEGSKA (reference sequence).

This clonotype was found a few times. The V gene is TRBV5-1, the J gene TRBJ1-2; tentative D call: TRBD1 (6 bases). CDR3 length: 15 residues. The V end lost 0 bases, the J end lost 5 bases, and 14 bases lay between the germline ends. Germline V CDR1 and CDR2: SGHRS, YFSETQ. CDR3 in amino acids: CASSLVPDRSYGYTF. CDR3 nucleotide sequence: TGCGCCAGCAGCTTGGTCCCGGACAGAAGTTATGGCTACACCTTC.

This chain joins TRBV7-9 and TRBJ1-2, with a possible D match to TRBD1 (6 bases). V lost 5 bases and J lost 6, with 10 bases in between. Germline CDR1 and CDR2: SEHNR and FQNEAQ (reference sequence). There are 12 residues in the CDR3. CDR3 DNA sequence: TGTGCCAGCAGCCGACAGGACCATGGCTACACCTTC. Protein sequence: CASSRQDHGYTF.

The chain employs TRBV20-1 and TRBJ2-3, with D tentatively TRBD1 (5 bases). Trimming removed 3 bases from V and 3 bases from J, with 13 bases in between. This CDR3 region has 14 residues. Germline loops: CDR1 DFQATT, CDR2 SNEGSKA (reference sequence). The CDR3 reads CSASVGVTTDTQYF. The CDR3 coding sequence is TGCAGTGCTAGTGTAGGGGTCACAACAGATACGCAGTATTTT.

The rearrangement joins TRBV29-1 to TRBJ2-7, with D perhaps assigned TRBD1 or TRBD2 (5 bases each). V shed 2 bases and J shed 10 bases, with 18 bases lying between them. This CDR3 has 13 residues. The V gene's germline CDR1 is SQVTM and CDR2 ANQGSEA. CDR3 loop: CSVETRDGEIQYF. In DNA form, the CDR3 reads TGCAGCGTTGAAACCAGGGACGGAGAGATCCAGTACTTC.

This clonotype was counted between two and nine times. The rearrangement links TRBV6-4 to TRBJ2-1; TRBD2 matches at 10 bases. The ends lost 7 bases at V and 5 bases at J; junction bases unmatched: 14. The germline gives CDR1 MRHNA, CDR2 SNTAGT. This CDR3 region has 17 residues. The CDR3 nucleotides read TGTGCCAGCACTTCGCGGCTAGCGGGAGATGAGAACAATGAGCAGTTCTTC. This gives the protein CASTSRLAGDENNEQFF.

The genes are TRBV7-2 and TRBJ2-1; D is unresolved. Trimming removed 3 bases from V and 3 bases from J, with 12 bases in between. This CDR3 is 15 amino acids long. Germline CDR1 is SGHTA and CDR2 is FQGNSA. The CDR3 is CASSFGYWGYNEQFF. CDR3 sequence (DNA): TGTGCCAGCAGCTTCGGATACTGGGGCTACAATGAGCAGTTCTTC.

This chain uses TRBV20-1 with TRBJ1-2; possibly TRBD1 for D (5 bases). V lost 1 base, J lost 8 bases, and 20 bases lay in between. Germline V gives CDR1 DFQATT, CDR2 SNEGSKA (reference sequence). This CDR3 is 15 amino acids long. The CDR3 DNA reads as TGCAGTGCTAGAGCTTACTCCGGGGCGACTTGGGGCTACACCTTC. Translated, it gives CSARAYSGATWGYTF.

This clonotype occurred once. The J gene is TRBJ2-7, the V gene TRBV7-9, with D perhaps given as TRBD1 or TRBD2 (5 bases each). The germline V gene encodes CDR1 SEHNR and CDR2 FQNEAQ (reference sequence). The CDR3 runs to 15 residues. V was trimmed by 7 bases and J by 2 bases, leaving 18 bases between them. The CDR3 nucleotides are TGTGCCAGCACCAAGACCCGGGACGGAGCCTACGAGCAGTACTTC. It translates to CASTKTRDGAYEQYF.

Only a few counts were recorded for this clonotype. The rearrangement uses TRBV6-6 and TRBJ1-2; weak D call: TRBD1 (5 bases). With 6 bases removed from V and 2 bases from J, the gap between germline ends came to 10 bases. The CDR3 runs to 13 residues. Germline-derived CDR1 and CDR2 are MNHNY and SVGAGI (reference sequence). The DNA of the CDR3 is TGTGCCAGCAGCCAGACAGTGAACTATGGCTACACCTTC. Its translation is CASSQTVNYGYTF.

This clonotype was seen only a few times. The chain has TRBV12-3 or TRBV12-4 and TRBJ2-1, with TRBD2 matching 11 bases. This CDR3 is built from 15 residues. The junction had 6 bases not matched to a gene; V was cut back by 5 bases and J by 6 bases. CDR3 in amino acids: CASSRASGGLNEQFF. CDR3 DNA: TGTGCCAGCAGTCGGGCTAGCGGGGGGCTCAATGAGCAGTTCTTC.

Concerning this clonotype itself: Likely a read error: the CDR3 ends without its conserved phenylalanine or tryptophan. This sequence joins TRBV6-1 and TRBJ2-5; no clear D. The CDR3 consists of 13 residues. Germline CDR1 and CDR2: MNHNS and SASEGT. V lost 6 bases to trimming and J lost 3 bases, with 11 bases between them. In DNA, the CDR3 is TGTGCCAGCAGGTACAGCCCTAAAGAGACCCAGTACTGC. This encodes CASRYSPKETQYC.